Presented here are 16 T cell receptor beta chains from one specimen sequenced in a study of long-term antiretroviral therapy in people with HIV. Sequencing used immunoSEQ v3.0 at survey level. Sequenced by immunoSEQ multiplex PCR; TCRdb stores in-frame clones only, minus some. The data hold under 20,000 clones, with 80% observed a single time. The specimen was unsorted PBMCs, collected 0.2 years after starting antiretroviral therapy. The receptors stem from a woman aged 40 to 55 with HIV.

V is TRBV5-4 and J is TRBJ2-3; 9 bases line up with TRBD2. The CDR3 covers 15 residues. Per the germline V gene, CDR1 is SGHNT and CDR2 is YYREEE (reference sequence). V lost 4 bases and J lost 4; bases outside the gene matches: 7. The CDR3 loop reads CASSTLGGRADTQYF. The CDR3 region has the DNA TGTGCCAGCAGCACATTAGGCGGGAGGGCAGATACGCAGTATTTT. Filled out from reference TRBV5-4 and TRBJ2-3, the complete variable domain reads ETGVTQSPTHLIKTRGQQVTLRCSSQSGHNTVSWYQQALGQGPQFIFQYYREEENGRGNFPPRFSGLQFPNYSSELNVNALELDDSALYLCASSTLGGRADTQYFGPGTRLTVL.

This clone was found once. The J gene is TRBJ1-2, the V gene TRBV11-2; D gene uncertain. V dropped 4 bases and J dropped 4 bases, with 13 bases sitting between them. The germline CDR1 and CDR2 sequences are SGHAT and FQNNGV. This CDR3 is 14 amino acids long. The DNA of the CDR3 is TGTGCCAGCAGCTACCGGGAGGGTCTCTATGGCTACACCTTC. Its protein is CASSYREGLYGYTF.

The chain joins TRBV18 to TRBJ1-2, with D perhaps TRBD1 (6 bases). From germline, CDR1 is KGHSH and CDR2 LQKENI. The CDR3 is 16 amino acids. Deletions cut 3 bases from V and 3 bases from J, with 17 bases between. CDR3 in amino acids: CASSPPTGFTYYGYTF. The CDR3, as DNA: TGTGCCAGCTCACCGCCCACAGGGTTTACCTACTATGGCTACACCTTC.

V gene TRBV7-2 combines with J gene TRBJ1-4, with D uncertain. The V end was cut by 7 bases, the J end by 8 bases, with 20 bases between. Germline CDR1 SGHTA, CDR2 FQGNSA. There are 15 residues in the CDR3. The CDR3 coding sequence is TGTGCCAGCACCCCTAGCGAGTTGTTCGGAGAAAAACTGTTTTTT. Translating it yields CASTPSELFGEKLFF.

This clone has just a few counts. The chain has TRBV19 and TRBJ2-7; 8 positions agree with TRBD2. Germline trimming cut 3 bases from V and 4 bases from J; bases unmatched to any gene: 11. Germline V gene data show CDR1 as LNHDA and CDR2 as SQIVND (reference sequence). The CDR3 consists of 16 residues. The DNA of the CDR3 is TGTGCCAGTAGTATGTACAGCGGGAGTCTCGGATACGAGCAGTACTTC. Its translation: CASSMYSGSLGYEQYF. Full variable domain (rest looked up from reference TRBV19 and TRBJ2-7): DGGITQSPKYLFRKEGQNVTLSCEQNLNHDAMYWYRQDPGQGLRLIYYSQIVNDFQKGDIAEGYSVSREKKESFPLTVTSAQKNPTAFYLCASSMYSGSLGYEQYFGPGTRLTVT.

The chain recombines TRBV5-1 with TRBJ1-1, with D possibly matching TRBD1 (6 bases). V was clipped by 4 bases and J by 10 bases, with 20 bases between them. CDR3 size: 14 residues. From germline, CDR1 is SGHRS and CDR2 YFSETQ. DNA of the CDR3: TGCGCCAGCAGCCCCGGGACAACCCTCGGGGGAGCTTTCTTT. It yields the protein CASSPGTTLGGAFF.

By sample share, this clone is large. The chain uses TRBV27 and TRBJ2-7; 8 bases agree with TRBD1. This CDR3 region has 15 residues. Looked up from germline, CDR1 is MNHEY and CDR2 is SMNVEV (reference sequence). The V gene end was trimmed by 5 bases and the J gene end by 3 bases; junction bases not matched to a gene: 9. CDR3 bases: TGTGCCAGCAGTCCCAACCTGGGACAGGACTACGAGCAGTACTTC. It encodes CASSPNLGQDYEQYF.

Only a few counts were recorded for this clone. The chain couples TRBV2 to TRBJ2-7, with 8 positions matching TRBD2. This CDR3 is 15 amino acids long. CDR1 and CDR2 (germline): SNHLY, FYNNEI. The junction had 9 bases not matched to a gene; V was cut back by 6 bases and J by 2 bases. The CDR3 DNA is TGTGCCAGCAGCCAGAGTAGCGGGATCCCCTACGAGCAGTACTTC. This sequence encodes CASSQSSGIPYEQYF.

The rearrangement links TRBV6-5 to TRBJ2-7, with a weak D call TRBD1 (6 bases). Germline-derived CDR1 and CDR2 are MNHEY and SVGAGI. Trimming left V 0 bases short and J 6 bases short, with 18 bases between. The CDR3 sequence is 16 residues long. CDR3 region: CASSYSGPDRFGEQYF. Written as DNA, the CDR3 is TGTGCCAGCAGTTACTCGGGGCCCGACAGGTTCGGCGAGCAGTACTTC.

The chain links TRBV6-6 to TRBJ2-7; 11 bases map to TRBD2. Germline values: CDR1 MNHNY, CDR2 SVGAGI (reference sequence). The CDR3 is 14 amino acids. V lost 4 bases and J lost 5; bases outside the gene matches: 4. CDR3 coding DNA: TGTGCCAGCAGTTTCCCGGGACTAGCGGACGAGCAGTACTTC. Its translation: CASSFPGLADEQYF.

CDR3 protein: CASSTPLNDNQPQHF. The CDR3 coding sequence is TGTGCCAGCAGTACCCCATTAAACGACAATCAGCCCCAGCATTTT. This chain uses TRBV6-6 with TRBJ1-5; D call uncertain. CDR3 length: 15 amino acids. The germline CDR1 and CDR2 sequences are MNHNY and SVGAGI (reference sequence). V lost 5 bases, J lost 3 bases, and 14 bases lay in between.

The genes are TRBV11-3 and TRBJ2-1; D may be TRBD2 (5 bases). V was pared by 2 bases and J by 1 base, with 9 bases between. CDR1 is SGHNT, CDR2 YENEEA, per germline. The CDR3 extends over 15 amino acids. CDR3 residues: CASSLSGESYNEQFF. For the CDR3, the DNA is TGTGCCAGCAGCTTATCCGGGGAATCCTACAATGAGCAGTTCTTC.

V usage is TRBV7-2 and J usage is TRBJ1-2; 7 bases map to TRBD1. In germline, CDR1 is SGHTA, CDR2 FQGNSA. This CDR3 has 14 amino acids. Trimming took 5 bases from V and 0 from J; bases not matched to a gene: 3. The CDR3: CASSPGTANYGYTF. The CDR3 DNA sequence: TGTGCCAGCAGCCCCGGGACAGCTAACTATGGCTACACCTTC.

The chain carries TRBV5-4 and TRBJ1-2; the match to TRBD1 covers 10 bases. Germline assignment: CDR1 SGHNT and CDR2 YYREEE (reference sequence). Losses at the gene ends were 0 bases for V and 7 bases for J; bases not matched to a gene: 6. This CDR3 has 15 amino acids. CDR3 DNA sequence: TGTGCCAGCAGCTTGGGCCCCGGGACAGGGGTTGGCTACACCTTC. This encodes CASSLGPGTGVGYTF.

This clone has just one count. Other DNA sequences in this sample translate to the same CDR3. V usage is TRBV7-9 and J usage is TRBJ1-2; D is uncertain. With 1 base removed from V and 3 bases from J, the gap between germline ends came to 3 bases. The germline gives CDR1 SEHNR, CDR2 FQNEAQ (reference sequence). The CDR3 loop spans 12 amino acids. Here the CDR3 reads CASSLDYYGYTF. CDR3 coding DNA: TGTGCCAGCAGCTTAGACTACTATGGCTACACCTTC.

The chain carries TRBV4-1 and TRBJ2-7; tentatively, D is TRBD1 (6 bases). Trimming took off 0 bases at V and 6 bases at J, with 12 bases between the two ends. The CDR3 runs 14 residues. The V gene's germline CDR1 is MGHRA and CDR2 YSYEKL. The CDR3 is CASSQDMTGFEQYF. The CDR3 bases are TGCGCCAGCAGCCAAGATATGACAGGATTCGAGCAGTACTTC.